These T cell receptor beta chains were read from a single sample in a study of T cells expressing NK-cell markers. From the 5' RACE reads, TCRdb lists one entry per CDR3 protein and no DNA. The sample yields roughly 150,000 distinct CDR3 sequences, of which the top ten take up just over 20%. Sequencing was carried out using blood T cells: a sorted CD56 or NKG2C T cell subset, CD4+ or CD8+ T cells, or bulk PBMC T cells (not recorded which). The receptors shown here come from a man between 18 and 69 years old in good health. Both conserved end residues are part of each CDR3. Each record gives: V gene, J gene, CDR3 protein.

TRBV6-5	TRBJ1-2	CASSYQRQGDYTF
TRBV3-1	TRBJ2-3	CASKTSGTSSTDTQYF
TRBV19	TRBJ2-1	CASSIGLVAGNEQFF
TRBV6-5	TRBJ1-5	CASSSGQAINQPQHF
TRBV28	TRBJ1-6	CASSLDRYGQGNSPLHF
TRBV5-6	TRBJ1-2	CATSQGDYGYTF
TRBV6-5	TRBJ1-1	CASSYSREGWTEAFF
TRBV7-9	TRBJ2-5	CASSQTQAATQETQYF
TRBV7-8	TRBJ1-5	CASSWVDQPQHF
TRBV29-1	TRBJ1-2	CSVGWDGNYGYTF
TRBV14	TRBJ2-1	CASSQGFRTGQFF
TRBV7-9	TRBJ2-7	CASSSPPTSGGIYEQYF
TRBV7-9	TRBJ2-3	CASSLPRYTDTQYF
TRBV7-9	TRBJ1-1	CASSFTDLPTEAFF
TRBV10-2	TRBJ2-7	CASTGDTYSYEQYF
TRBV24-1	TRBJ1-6	CATSQGAIGSPLHF
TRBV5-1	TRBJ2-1	CASSLIKGYSYNEQFF
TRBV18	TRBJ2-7	CASSPKQSSYEQYF
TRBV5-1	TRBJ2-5	CASSRDRGFETQYF
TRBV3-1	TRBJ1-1	CASSHFGTGSTEAFF
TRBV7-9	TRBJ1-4	CASTDRVGEKLFF
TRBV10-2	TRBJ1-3	CASSSGQEGNTIYF
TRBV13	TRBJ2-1	CASSLGASPLNNEQFF
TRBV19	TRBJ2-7	CASSRSGFYEQYF
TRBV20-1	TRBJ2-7	CSARRRASYEQYF
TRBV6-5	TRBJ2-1	CASSYSGDGEQFF
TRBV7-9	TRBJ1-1	CASSLVGQGNTEAFF
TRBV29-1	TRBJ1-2	CSVNSGDGGYTF
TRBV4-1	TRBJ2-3	CASSQATGTGVADTQYF
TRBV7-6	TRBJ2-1	CASSQSGVVNEQFF
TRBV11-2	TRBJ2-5	CASSFVGTGLETQYF